Listed here is a single T cell receptor (beta chain). This entry belongs to a study of blood T cell repertoires in COVID-19. Study background: Material from acute and convalescent COVID-19 was sourced from the United States, Italy and Spain. The cDNA or gDNA used as material had been derived from T cells, B-cell-depleted T cells, or PBMCs.

Authors' methods: Amplifying reference gene primers gave estimates of nucleated cell counts. Clones were read by immunoSEQ multiplex PCR, and TCRdb kept only the in-frame ones, dropping some. The V and J calls and clone size come from that table; D and trimming were worked out from the DNA. The sample has 70,000 to 100,000 clones; about 86% are singletons. CDR1 is SGDLS and CDR2 is YYNGEE in the germline V gene. Trimming took 3 bases from V and 4 from J; bases not matched to a gene: 16. The CDR3 has 18 amino acids. The chain recombines TRBV9 with TRBJ2-3, with TRBD1 matching over 8 bases. The origin of this receptor is a man at least 80 years old with active or convalescent COVID-19. Sequencing used peripheral blood. Here the CDR3 DNA reads TGTGCCAGCAGCGAGGGACCCGGACAGGGACGGGGCGCAGATACGCAGTATTTT. This gives the protein CASSEGPGQGRGADTQYF.